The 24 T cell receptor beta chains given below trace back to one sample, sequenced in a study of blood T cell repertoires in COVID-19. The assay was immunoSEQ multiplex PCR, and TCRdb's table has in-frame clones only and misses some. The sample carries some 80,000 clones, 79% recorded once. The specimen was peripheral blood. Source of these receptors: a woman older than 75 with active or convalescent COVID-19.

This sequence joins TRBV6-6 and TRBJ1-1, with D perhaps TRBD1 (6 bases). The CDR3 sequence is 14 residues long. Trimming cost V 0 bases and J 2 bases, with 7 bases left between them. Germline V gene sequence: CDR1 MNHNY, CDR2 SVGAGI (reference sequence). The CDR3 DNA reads TGTGCCAGCAGTTACTCCAGGGGAAACACTGAAGCTTTCTTT. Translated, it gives CASSYSRGNTEAFF.

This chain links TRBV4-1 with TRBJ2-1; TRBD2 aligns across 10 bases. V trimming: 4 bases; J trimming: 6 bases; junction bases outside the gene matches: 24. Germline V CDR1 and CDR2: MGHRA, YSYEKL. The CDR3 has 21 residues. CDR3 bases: TGCGCCAGCAGCCCCCCGCTTGGGGCAGGGAAGCTAGCGGGAGTTACCAATGAGCAGTTCTTC. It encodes CASSPPLGAGKLAGVTNEQFF.

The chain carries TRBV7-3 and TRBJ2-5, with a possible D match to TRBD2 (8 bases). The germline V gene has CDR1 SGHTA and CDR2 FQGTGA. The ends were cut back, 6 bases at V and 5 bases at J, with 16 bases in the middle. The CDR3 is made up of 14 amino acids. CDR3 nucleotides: TGTGCCAGCAGTCGACAGGGACTAGGGGAGACCCAGTACTTC. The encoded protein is CASSRQGLGETQYF.

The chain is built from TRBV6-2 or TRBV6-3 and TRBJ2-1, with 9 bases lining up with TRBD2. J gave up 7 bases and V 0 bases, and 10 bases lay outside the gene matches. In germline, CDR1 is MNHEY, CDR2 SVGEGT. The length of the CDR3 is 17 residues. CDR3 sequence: CASSYSWVWREGNEQFF. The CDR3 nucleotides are TGTGCCAGCAGTTACTCATGGGTTTGGCGGGAGGGTAATGAGCAGTTCTTC.

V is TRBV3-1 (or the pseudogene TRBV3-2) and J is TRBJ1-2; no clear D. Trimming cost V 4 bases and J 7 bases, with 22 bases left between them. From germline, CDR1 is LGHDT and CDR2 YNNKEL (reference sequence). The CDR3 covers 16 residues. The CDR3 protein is CASSLFLNPRSGGYTF. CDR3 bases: TGTGCCAGCAGCCTCTTCCTCAATCCCCGATCGGGTGGCTACACCTTC.

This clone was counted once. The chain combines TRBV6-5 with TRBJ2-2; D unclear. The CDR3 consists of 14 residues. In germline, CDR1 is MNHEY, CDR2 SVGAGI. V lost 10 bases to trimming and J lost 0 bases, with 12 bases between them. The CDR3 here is CAITPVSNTGELFF. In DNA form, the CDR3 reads TGTGCCATCACCCCAGTTTCGAACACCGGGGAGCTGTTTTTT.

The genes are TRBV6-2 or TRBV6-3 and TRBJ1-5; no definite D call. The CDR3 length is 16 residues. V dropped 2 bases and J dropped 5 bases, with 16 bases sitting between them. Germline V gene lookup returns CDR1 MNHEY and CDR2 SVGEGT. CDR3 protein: CASSYGGGLNHQPQHF. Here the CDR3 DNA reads TGTGCCAGCAGTTACGGTGGAGGTCTAAACCATCAGCCCCAGCATTTT.

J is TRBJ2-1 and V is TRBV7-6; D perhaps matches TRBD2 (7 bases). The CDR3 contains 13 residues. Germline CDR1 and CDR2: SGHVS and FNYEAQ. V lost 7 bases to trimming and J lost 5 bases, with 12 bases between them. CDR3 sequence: CASTGGPHNEQFF. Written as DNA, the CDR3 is TGTGCCAGCACGGGGGGCCCCCACAATGAGCAGTTCTTC. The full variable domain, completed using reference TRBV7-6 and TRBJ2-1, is GAGVSQSPRYKVTKRGQDVALRCDPISGHVSLYWYRQALGQGPEFLTYFNYEAQQDKSGLPNDRFSAERPEGSISTLTIQRTEQRDSAMYRCASTGGPHNEQFFGPGTRLTVL.

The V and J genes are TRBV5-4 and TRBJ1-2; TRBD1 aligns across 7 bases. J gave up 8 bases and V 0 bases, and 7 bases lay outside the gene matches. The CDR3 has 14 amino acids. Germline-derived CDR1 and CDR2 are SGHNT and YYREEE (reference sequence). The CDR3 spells CASSLAGGRDGYTF. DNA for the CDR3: TGTGCCAGCAGCTTGGCAGGGGGAAGGGACGGCTACACCTTC.

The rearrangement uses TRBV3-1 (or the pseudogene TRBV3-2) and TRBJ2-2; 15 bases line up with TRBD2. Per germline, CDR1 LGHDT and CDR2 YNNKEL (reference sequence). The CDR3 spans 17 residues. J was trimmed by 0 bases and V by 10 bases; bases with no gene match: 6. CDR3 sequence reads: CAIPGLAGGANTGELFF. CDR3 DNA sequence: TGTGCCATCCCGGGACTAGCGGGGGGAGCGAACACCGGGGAGCTGTTTTTT.

The CDR3 is CSTRGTPGLAIDEQFF. The CDR3, as DNA: TGCAGCACAAGGGGGACACCGGGACTAGCGATCGATGAGCAGTTCTTC. The chain carries TRBV29-1 and TRBJ2-1; 10 bases fit TRBD2. With 8 bases clipped from V and 8 bases from J, the junction kept 18 bases outside the gene matches. The CDR3 is 16 amino acids. Germline V CDR1 and CDR2: SQVTM, ANQGSEA.

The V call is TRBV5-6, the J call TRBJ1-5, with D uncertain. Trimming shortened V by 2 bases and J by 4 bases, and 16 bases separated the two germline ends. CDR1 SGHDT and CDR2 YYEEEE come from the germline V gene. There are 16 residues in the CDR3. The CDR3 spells CASSFWGGPRNQPQHF. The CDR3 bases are TGTGCCAGCAGCTTCTGGGGAGGGCCCCGTAATCAGCCCCAGCATTTT. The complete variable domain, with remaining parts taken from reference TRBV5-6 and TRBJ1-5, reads DAGVTQSPTHLIKTRGQQVTLRCSPKSGHDTVSWYQQALGQGPQFIFQYYEEEERQRGNFPDRFSGHQFPNYSSELNVNALLLGDSALYLCASSFWGGPRNQPQHFGDGTRLSIL.

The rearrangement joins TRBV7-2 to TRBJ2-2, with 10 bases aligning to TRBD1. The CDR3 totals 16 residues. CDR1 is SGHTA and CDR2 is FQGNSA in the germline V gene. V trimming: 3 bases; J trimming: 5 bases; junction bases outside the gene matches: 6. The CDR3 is CASSFRTGGVTGELFF. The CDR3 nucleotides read TGTGCCAGCAGCTTTAGGACAGGGGGGGTGACCGGGGAGCTGTTTTTT.

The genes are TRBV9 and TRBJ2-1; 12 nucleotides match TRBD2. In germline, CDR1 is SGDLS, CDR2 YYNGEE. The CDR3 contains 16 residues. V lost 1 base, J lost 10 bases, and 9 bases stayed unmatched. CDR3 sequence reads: CASSVSSGGARIEQFF. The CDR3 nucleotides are TGTGCCAGCAGCGTATCTAGCGGGGGGGCCCGCATAGAGCAGTTCTTC.

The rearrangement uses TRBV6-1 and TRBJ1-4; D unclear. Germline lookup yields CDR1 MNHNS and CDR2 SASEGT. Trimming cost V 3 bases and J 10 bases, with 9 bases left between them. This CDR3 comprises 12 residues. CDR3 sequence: CASSDPEGKLFF. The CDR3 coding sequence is TGTGCCAGCAGTGACCCCGAGGGAAAACTGTTTTTT.

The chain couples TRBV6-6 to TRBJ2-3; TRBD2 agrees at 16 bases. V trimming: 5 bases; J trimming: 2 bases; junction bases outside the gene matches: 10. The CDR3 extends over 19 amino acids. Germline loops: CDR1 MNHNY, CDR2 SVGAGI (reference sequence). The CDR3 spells CASSPGTSGGVYLTDTQYF. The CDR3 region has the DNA TGTGCCAGCAGTCCCGGGACTAGCGGGGGGGTATACCTCACAGATACGCAGTATTTT.

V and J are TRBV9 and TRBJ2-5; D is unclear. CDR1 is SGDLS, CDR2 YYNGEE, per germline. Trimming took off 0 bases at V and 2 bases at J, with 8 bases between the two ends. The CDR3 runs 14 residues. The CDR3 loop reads CASSVGPHQETQYF. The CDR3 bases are TGTGCCAGCAGCGTAGGGCCTCATCAAGAGACCCAGTACTTC.

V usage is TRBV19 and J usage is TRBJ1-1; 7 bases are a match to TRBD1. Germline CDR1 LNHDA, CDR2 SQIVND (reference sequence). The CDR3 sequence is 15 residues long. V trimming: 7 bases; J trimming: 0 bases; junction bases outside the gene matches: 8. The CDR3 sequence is CASTKGGILNTEAFF. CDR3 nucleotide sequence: TGTGCCAGTACCAAAGGGGGCATCCTGAACACTGAAGCTTTCTTT.

As DNA, the CDR3 is TGTGCCAGCAGCCAAGGAGTGGGAGGGCCAGAGACCCAGTACTTC. Amino acid sequence: CASSQGVGGPETQYF. This chain connects TRBV3-1 (or the pseudogene TRBV3-2) to TRBJ2-5; 7 nucleotides line up with TRBD2. Germline V gene sequence: CDR1 LGHDT, CDR2 YNNKEL (reference sequence). The CDR3 is 15 residues long. V shed 1 base, J shed 4 bases, and the junction held 6 bases outside the gene matches.

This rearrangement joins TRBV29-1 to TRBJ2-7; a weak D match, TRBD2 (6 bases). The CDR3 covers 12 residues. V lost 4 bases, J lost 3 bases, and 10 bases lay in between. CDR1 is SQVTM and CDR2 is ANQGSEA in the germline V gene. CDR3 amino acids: CSVGGEVYEQYF. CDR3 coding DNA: TGCAGCGTTGGGGGGGAGGTCTACGAGCAGTACTTC.

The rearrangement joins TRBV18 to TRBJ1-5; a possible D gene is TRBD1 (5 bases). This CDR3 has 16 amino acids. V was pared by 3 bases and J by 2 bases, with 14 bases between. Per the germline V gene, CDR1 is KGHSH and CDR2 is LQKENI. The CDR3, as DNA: TGTGCCAGCTCACCCCCGTCGGGGGTCGGCAATCAGCCCCAGCATTTT. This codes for CASSPPSGVGNQPQHF.

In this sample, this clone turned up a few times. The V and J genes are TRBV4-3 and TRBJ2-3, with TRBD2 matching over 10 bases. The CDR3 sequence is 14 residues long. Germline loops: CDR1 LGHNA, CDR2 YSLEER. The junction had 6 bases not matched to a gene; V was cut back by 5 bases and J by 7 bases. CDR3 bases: TGCGCCAGCAGCGGGCTAGCGGGAGTAAATACGCAGTATTTT. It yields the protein CASSGLAGVNTQYF.

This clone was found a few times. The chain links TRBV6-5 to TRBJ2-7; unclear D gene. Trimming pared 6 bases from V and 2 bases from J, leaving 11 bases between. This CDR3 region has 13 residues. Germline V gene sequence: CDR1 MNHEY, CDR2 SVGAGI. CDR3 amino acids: CASSFTSAYEQYF. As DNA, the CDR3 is TGTGCCAGCAGCTTCACCTCAGCCTACGAGCAGTACTTC.

As DNA, the CDR3 is TGTGCCAGCAGTTTACGGACAACGAATCAGCCCCAGCATTTT. Its protein product is CASSLRTTNQPQHF. The J gene is TRBJ1-5, the V gene TRBV27; D might be TRBD1 (5 bases). The CDR3 covers 14 residues. The V gene lost 2 bases and the J gene lost 4 bases, with 9 bases spanning the gap. Germline values: CDR1 MNHEY, CDR2 SMNVEV (reference sequence).